Following are 5 T cell receptor beta chains from one sample sequenced in a study of CD8 T cells in Susac syndrome. The RNA input was roughly 0.45 to 1 ug, and it was reverse transcribed with random hexamers. TCRdb processed the immunoSEQ multiplex PCR reads anew with MiXCR; each CDR3 protein has one entry. The data hold some 120,000 distinct CDR3 sequences, with around 94% observed a single time. Sequencing was done on a sample of CD8+ T cells from PBMCs. All receptors come from a human donor with Susac syndrome.

The chain couples TRBV27 to TRBJ2-1, with 10 positions matching TRBD1. This CDR3 region has 17 residues. Germline V gene sequence: CDR1 MNHEY, CDR2 SMNVEV (reference sequence). With 5 bases clipped from V and 4 bases from J, the junction kept 11 bases outside the gene matches. The CDR3 coding sequence is TGTGCCAGCAGTAGGGACAGGGGACCGGCATTATACAATGAGCAGTTCTTC. Translating it yields CASSRDRGPALYNEQFF.

The chain recombines TRBV29-1 with TRBJ2-5; TRBD2 matches 7 bases. The germline V gene encodes CDR1 SQVTM and CDR2 ANQGSEA. V was clipped by 5 bases and J by 3 bases; unmatched bases: 3. The CDR3 spans 12 residues. CDR3 sequence: CSVLREEETQYF. CDR3 sequence (DNA): TGCAGCGTTCTTCGGGAGGAAGAGACCCAGTACTTC.

Written as DNA, the CDR3 is TGCGCCAGCTCCGACGGGGGATACGAGCAGTACTTC. This translates into CASSDGGYEQYF. This chain links TRBV10-2 with TRBJ2-7; a weak D match, TRBD2 (6 bases). The V and J ends lost 8 bases and 4 bases respectively, with 12 bases between them. Germline V gives CDR1 WSHSY, CDR2 SAAADI. The length of the CDR3 is 12 residues.

V usage is TRBV27 and J usage is TRBJ1-1; TRBD1 matches 9 bases. Trimming took 8 bases from V and 2 from J; bases not matched to a gene: 6. Germline V gene sequence: CDR1 MNHEY, CDR2 SMNVEV (reference sequence). The CDR3 loop spans 14 amino acids. In nucleotides, the CDR3 is TGTGCCAGCCACGTGACAGGGGGAAACACTGAAGCTTTCTTT. It translates to CASHVTGGNTEAFF.

V is TRBV4-2 and J is TRBJ1-2; TRBD1 is a possible D gene (5 bases). The CDR3 consists of 17 residues. The ends were cut back, 3 bases at V and 10 bases at J, with 27 bases in the middle. Germline loops: CDR1 LGHNA, CDR2 YNFKEQ. DNA of the CDR3: TGTGCCAGCAGCCAGGAGGGACCGAGGGCATCGGTCGATTACTACACCTTC. Translating gives CASSQEGPRASVDYYTF.